The 17 T cell receptor beta chains below were found in one sample sequenced in a study of OX40 agonist ivuxolimab in advanced cancers. TCRdb's copy holds only in-frame clones and misses some; the assay was immunoSEQ multiplex PCR. The sample consists of 52,000 or so clones, about 93% of them appearing once. The sequencing used CD4+ or CD8+ T cells sorted from blood, collected in a trial of the OX40 agonist ivuxolimab. These receptors came from an adult with an advanced solid tumor such as melanoma, head and neck, liver or kidney cancer.

The chain uses TRBV10-3 and TRBJ2-2; TRBD2 is a possible D gene (5 bases). The V end lost 6 bases, the J end lost 3 bases, and 17 bases lay between the germline ends. CDR3 length: 16 amino acids. The germline gives CDR1 ENHRY, CDR2 SYGVKD. CDR3 DNA sequence: TGTGCCATCAGCCTCGGACGGGAAGGGTACACCGGGGAGCTGTTTTTT. Its translation: CAISLGREGYTGELFF.

The chain combines TRBV19 with TRBJ1-5; 8 positions match TRBD1. V lost 6 bases to trimming and J lost 6 bases; unmatched junction nucleotides: 13. Germline-derived CDR1 and CDR2 are LNHDA and SQIVND (reference sequence). The CDR3 runs 16 residues. CDR3 nucleotides: TGTGCCAGTAGCCCGCCTGGGCAGGGGGCTCGTCAGCCCCAGCATTTT. This sequence encodes CASSPPGQGARQPQHF.

This chain uses TRBV9 with TRBJ2-7; D is undetermined. The V end was cut by 4 bases, the J end by 0 bases, with 14 bases between. Germline CDR1 is SGDLS and CDR2 is YYNGEE. The CDR3 consists of 15 residues. The CDR3 nucleotides are TGTGCCAGCAGCACCGGGTCTTTATACTCCTACGAGCAGTACTTC. It is translated as CASSTGSLYSYEQYF. Combining the CDR3 with reference TRBV9 and TRBJ2-7 gives the whole variable domain DSGVTQTPKHLITATGQRVTLRCSPRSGDLSVYWYQQSLDQGLQFLIQYYNGEERAKGNILERFSAQQFPDLHSELNLSSLELGDSALYFCASSTGSLYSYEQYFGPGTRLTVT.

The chain couples TRBV9 to TRBJ2-5, with 8 nucleotides matching TRBD2. The length of the CDR3 is 15 residues. V was clipped by 4 bases and J by 3 bases; unmatched bases: 8. Germline CDR1 is SGDLS and CDR2 is YYNGEE. The CDR3 spells CASSPASGGKETQYF. For the CDR3, the DNA is TGTGCCAGCAGCCCGGCCTCGGGAGGGAAAGAGACCCAGTACTTC. Filled out from reference TRBV9 and TRBJ2-5, the complete variable domain reads DSGVTQTPKHLITATGQRVTLRCSPRSGDLSVYWYQQSLDQGLQFLIQYYNGEERAKGNILERFSAQQFPDLHSELNLSSLELGDSALYFCASSPASGGKETQYFGPGTRLLVL.

The CDR3 nucleotides are TGTGCCAGCAGCCTTTACAGGGGGCAAAGTGGCTACACCTTC. Its translation: CASSLYRGQSGYTF. This rearrangement joins TRBV7-2 to TRBJ1-2; 9 bases line up with TRBD1. This CDR3 contains 14 residues. V trimming: 5 bases; J trimming: 7 bases; junction bases outside the gene matches: 8. Germline V gene lookup returns CDR1 SGHTA and CDR2 FQGNSA.

V is TRBV7-6 and J is TRBJ1-5; D perhaps matches TRBD1 (5 bases). Trimming pared 1 base from V and 6 bases from J, leaving 13 bases between. Germline V CDR1 and CDR2: SGHVS, FNYEAQ. The CDR3 has 15 amino acids. Here the CDR3 DNA reads TGTGCCAGCAGCTTAGAAAGGGACTCCATTCAGCCCCAGCATTTT. This codes for CASSLERDSIQPQHF.

The chain carries TRBV4-3 and TRBJ2-7; D possibly corresponds to TRBD2 (5 bases). Per germline, CDR1 LGHNA and CDR2 YSLEER. CDR3 size: 16 residues. The germline V and J ends were trimmed by 1 base and 4 bases, with 17 bases remaining between them. As DNA, the CDR3 is TGCGCCAGCAGCCAAGTGGCGTTAGGAGGCGGTTACGAGCAGTACTTC. Its protein product is CASSQVALGGGYEQYF.

V gene TRBV19 combines with J gene TRBJ2-1; 7 bases agree with TRBD2. The ends lost 5 bases at V and 3 bases at J; junction bases unmatched: 10. The CDR3 consists of 16 residues. CDR1 and CDR2 from the germline V gene are LNHDA and SQIVND (reference sequence). CDR3 residues: CASSSPGRDLYNEQFF. CDR3 bases: TGTGCCAGTAGTTCCCCGGGGAGGGACCTCTACAATGAGCAGTTCTTC.

This chain connects TRBV19 to TRBJ2-7; D is unclear. V lost 10 bases to trimming and J lost 6 bases, with 19 bases between them. Germline lookup yields CDR1 LNHDA and CDR2 SQIVND (reference sequence). The CDR3 runs 13 residues. The CDR3 region has the DNA TGTGCCACTGCGACGAGCTCTTTGGGCGAGCAGTACTTC. Translated: CATATSSLGEQYF.

This chain connects TRBV25-1 to TRBJ2-1, with D unclear. The CDR3 covers 16 residues. V gave up 2 bases and J gave up 8 bases, with 19 bases separating them. The germline CDR1 and CDR2 sequences are MGHDK and SYGVNS. The CDR3 coding sequence is TGTGCCAGCAGTGAAATAGGTCAGGCCCCTGGGGATGAGCAGTTCTTC. As protein: CASSEIGQAPGDEQFF.

This clone was detected only once. The V gene is TRBV14, the J gene TRBJ2-3; TRBD2 aligns across 11 bases. The CDR3 is 16 residues long. The germline V gene encodes CDR1 SGHDN and CDR2 FVKESK. The V gene end was trimmed by 4 bases and the J gene end by 3 bases; junction bases not matched to a gene: 6. In DNA, the CDR3 is TGTGCCAGCAGCCTACGCCTAGCGGGAGGTACAGATACGCAGTATTTT. This codes for CASSLRLAGGTDTQYF.

This clone was picked up a small number of times. The rearrangement uses TRBV28 and TRBJ2-1; 11 nucleotides line up with TRBD2. This CDR3 region has 18 residues. V was pared by 3 bases and J by 5 bases, with 12 bases of the junction left unmatched. CDR1 is MDHEN and CDR2 is SYDVKM in the germline V gene. The CDR3 sequence: CASSLVSGRALKDNEQFF. The CDR3 DNA is TGTGCCAGCAGTTTGGTTAGCGGGAGGGCCCTCAAGGACAATGAGCAGTTCTTC.

V gene TRBV6-1 combines with J gene TRBJ2-2; either TRBD1 or TRBD2 may supply D (5 bases each). V shed 5 bases and J shed 7 bases, with 17 bases lying between them. CDR3 length equals 15 residues. The germline V gene has CDR1 MNHNS and CDR2 SASEGT. The CDR3 spells CASSTTRDRFGELFF. DNA of the CDR3: TGTGCCAGCAGTACCACCCGGGACCGGTTCGGGGAGCTGTTTTTT.

The V call is TRBV9, the J call TRBJ2-2; 7 nucleotides align to TRBD1. CDR3 length: 17 residues. V shed 0 bases and J 3 bases; nucleotides not matched to a gene: 8. Germline V gene data show CDR1 as SGDLS and CDR2 as YYNGEE. The CDR3 DNA reads as TGTGCCAGCAGCGTAGGAGGACAGGTGACTGACACCGGGGAGCTGTTTTTT. Translating it yields CASSVGGQVTDTGELFF.

The chain uses TRBV14 and TRBJ2-1; D is possibly TRBD1 (6 bases). V was cut by 8 bases and J by 4 bases, with 18 bases left in between. This CDR3 is built from 15 residues. CDR1 is SGHDN and CDR2 is FVKESK in the germline V gene. The CDR3 region is CASGHRDTNYNEQFF. CDR3 nucleotide sequence: TGTGCCAGCGGACACCGGGACACTAATTACAATGAGCAGTTCTTC.

The count of this clone is one. The chain has TRBV11-2 and TRBJ1-5, with a weak D call TRBD1 (5 bases). The length of the CDR3 is 17 residues. Germline-derived CDR1 and CDR2 are SGHAT and FQNNGV. V was clipped by 0 bases and J by 0 bases, with 12 bases between them. The chain's CDR3 is CASSLDVTAYSNQPQHF. The CDR3 DNA follows: TGTGCCAGCAGCTTAGATGTGACAGCATATAGCAATCAGCCCCAGCATTTT.

The chain uses TRBV19 and TRBJ2-1, with D unclear. Germline loops: CDR1 LNHDA, CDR2 SQIVND (reference sequence). The V and J ends lost 0 bases and 3 bases respectively, with 3 bases between them. The CDR3 loop spans 13 amino acids. CDR3 DNA: TGTGCCAGTAGTATAGATGGCTACAATGAGCAGTTCTTC. Translating gives CASSIDGYNEQFF.